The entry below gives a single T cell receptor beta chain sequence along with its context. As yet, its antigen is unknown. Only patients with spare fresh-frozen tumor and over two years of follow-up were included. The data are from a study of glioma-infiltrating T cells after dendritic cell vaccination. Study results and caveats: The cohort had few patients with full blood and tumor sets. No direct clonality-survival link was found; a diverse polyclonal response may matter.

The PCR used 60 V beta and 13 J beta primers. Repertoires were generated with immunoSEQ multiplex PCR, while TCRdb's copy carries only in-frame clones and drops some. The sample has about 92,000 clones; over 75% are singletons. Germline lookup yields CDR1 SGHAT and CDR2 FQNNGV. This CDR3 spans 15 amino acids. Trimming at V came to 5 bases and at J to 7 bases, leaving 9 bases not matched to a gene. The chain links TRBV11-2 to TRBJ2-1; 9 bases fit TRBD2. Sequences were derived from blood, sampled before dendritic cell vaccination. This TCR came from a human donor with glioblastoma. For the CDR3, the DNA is TGTGCCAGCAGCGCGGCAAGCGGGGGGTGGAATGAGCAGTTCTTC. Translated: CASSAASGGWNEQFF.